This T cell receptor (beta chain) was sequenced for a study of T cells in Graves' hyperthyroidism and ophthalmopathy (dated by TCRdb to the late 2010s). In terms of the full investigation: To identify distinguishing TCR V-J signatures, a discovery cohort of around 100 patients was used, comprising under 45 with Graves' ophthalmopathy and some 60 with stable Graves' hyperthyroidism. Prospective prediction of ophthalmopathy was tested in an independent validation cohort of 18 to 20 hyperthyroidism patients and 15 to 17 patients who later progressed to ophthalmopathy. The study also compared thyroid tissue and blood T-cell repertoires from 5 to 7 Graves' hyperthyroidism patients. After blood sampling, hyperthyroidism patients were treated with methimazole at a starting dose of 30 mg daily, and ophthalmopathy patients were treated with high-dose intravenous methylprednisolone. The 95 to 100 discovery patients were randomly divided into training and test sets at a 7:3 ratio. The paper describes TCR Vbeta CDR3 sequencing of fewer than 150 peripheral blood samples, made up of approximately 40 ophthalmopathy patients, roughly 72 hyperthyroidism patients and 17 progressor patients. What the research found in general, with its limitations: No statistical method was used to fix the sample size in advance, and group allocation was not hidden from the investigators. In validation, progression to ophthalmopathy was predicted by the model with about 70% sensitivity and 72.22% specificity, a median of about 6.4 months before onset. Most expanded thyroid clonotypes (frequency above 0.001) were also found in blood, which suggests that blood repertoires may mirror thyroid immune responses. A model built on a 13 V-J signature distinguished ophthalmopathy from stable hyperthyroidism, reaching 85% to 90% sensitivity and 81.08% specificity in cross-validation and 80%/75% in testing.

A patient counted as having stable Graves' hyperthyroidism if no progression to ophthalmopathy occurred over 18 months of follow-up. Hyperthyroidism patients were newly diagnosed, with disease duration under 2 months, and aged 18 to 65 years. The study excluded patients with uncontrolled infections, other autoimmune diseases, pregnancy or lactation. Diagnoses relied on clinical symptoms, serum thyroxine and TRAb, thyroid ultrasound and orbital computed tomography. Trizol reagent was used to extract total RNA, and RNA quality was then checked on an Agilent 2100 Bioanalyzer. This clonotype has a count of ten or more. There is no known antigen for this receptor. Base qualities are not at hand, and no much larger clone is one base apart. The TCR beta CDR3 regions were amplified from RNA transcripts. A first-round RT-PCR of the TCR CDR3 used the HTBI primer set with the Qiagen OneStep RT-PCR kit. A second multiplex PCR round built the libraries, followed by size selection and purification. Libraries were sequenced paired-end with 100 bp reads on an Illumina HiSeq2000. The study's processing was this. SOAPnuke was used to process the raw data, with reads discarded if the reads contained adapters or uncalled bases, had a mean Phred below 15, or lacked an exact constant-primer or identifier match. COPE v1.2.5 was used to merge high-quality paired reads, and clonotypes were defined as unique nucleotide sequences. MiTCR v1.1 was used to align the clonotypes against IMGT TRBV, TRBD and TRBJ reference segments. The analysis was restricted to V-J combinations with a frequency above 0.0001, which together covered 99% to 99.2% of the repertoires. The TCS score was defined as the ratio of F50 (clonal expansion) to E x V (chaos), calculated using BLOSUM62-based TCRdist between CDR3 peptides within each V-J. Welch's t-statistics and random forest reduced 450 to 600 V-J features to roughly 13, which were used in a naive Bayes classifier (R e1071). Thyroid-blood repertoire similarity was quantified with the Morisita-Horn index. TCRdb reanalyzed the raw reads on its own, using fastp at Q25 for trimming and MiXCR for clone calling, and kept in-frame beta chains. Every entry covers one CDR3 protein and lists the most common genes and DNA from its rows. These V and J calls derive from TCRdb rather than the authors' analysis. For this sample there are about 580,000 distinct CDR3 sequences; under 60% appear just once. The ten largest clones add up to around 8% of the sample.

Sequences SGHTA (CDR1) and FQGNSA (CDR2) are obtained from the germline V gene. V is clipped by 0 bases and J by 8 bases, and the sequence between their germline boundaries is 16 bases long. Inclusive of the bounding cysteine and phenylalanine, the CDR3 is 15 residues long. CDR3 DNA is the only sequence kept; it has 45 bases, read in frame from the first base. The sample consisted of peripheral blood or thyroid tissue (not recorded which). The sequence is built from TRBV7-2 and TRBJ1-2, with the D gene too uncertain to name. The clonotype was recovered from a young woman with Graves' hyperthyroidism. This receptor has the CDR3 CASSLAVGQAEGYTF. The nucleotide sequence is TGTGCCAGCAGCTTAGCGGTAGGGCAGGCGGAGGGCTACACCTTC.